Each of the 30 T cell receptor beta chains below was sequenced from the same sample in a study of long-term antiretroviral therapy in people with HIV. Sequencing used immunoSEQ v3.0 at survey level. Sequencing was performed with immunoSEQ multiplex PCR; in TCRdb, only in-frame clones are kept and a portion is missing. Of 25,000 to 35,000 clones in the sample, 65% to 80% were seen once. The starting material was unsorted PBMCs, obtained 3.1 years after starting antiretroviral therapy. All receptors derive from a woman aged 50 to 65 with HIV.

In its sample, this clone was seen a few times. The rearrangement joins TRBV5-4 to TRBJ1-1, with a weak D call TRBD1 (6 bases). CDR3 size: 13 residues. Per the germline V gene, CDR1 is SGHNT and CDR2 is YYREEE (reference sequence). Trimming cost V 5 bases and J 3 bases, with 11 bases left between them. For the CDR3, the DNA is TGTGCCAGCAGTGGACAGCCTTACACTGAAGCTTTCTTT. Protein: CASSGQPYTEAFF.

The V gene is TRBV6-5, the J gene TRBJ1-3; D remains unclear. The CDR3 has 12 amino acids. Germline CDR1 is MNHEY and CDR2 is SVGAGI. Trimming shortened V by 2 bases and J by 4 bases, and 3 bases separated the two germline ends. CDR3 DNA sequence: TGTGCCAGCAGTTACGGAGGAAACACCATATATTTT. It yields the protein CASSYGGNTIYF.

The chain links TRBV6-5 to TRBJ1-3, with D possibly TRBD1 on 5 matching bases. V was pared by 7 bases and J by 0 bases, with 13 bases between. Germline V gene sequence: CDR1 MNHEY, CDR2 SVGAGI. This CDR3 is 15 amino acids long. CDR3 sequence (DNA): TGTGCCAGCATCCCTCCGGGGACCTCTGGAAACACCATATATTTT. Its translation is CASIPPGTSGNTIYF.

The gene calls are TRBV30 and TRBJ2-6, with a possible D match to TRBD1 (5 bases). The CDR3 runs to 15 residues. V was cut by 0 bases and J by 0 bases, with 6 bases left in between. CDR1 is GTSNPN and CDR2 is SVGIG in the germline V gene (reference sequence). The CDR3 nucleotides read TGTGCCTGGAGTGTAGGGGTCTCTGGGGCCAACGTCCTGACTTTC. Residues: CAWSVGVSGANVLTF.

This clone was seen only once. DNA of the CDR3: TGTGCCAGCAGCCTGACAGGGACCCTAAGCTCCTACGAGCAGTACGTC. It translates to CASSLTGTLSSYEQYV. The chain recombines TRBV5-5 with TRBJ2-7; 7 positions agree with TRBD1. This CDR3 region has 16 residues. Losses at the gene ends were 4 bases for V and 0 bases for J; bases not matched to a gene: 10. The germline V gene encodes CDR1 SGHKS and CDR2 YYEKEE (reference sequence).

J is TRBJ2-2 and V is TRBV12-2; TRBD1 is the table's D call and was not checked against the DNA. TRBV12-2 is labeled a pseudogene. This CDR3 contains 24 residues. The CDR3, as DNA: TGTGCAAGTCGCTTAGTGTGGCTGCCTTCTCCGGGACAGGGTCTTATACTCTGTACCGGGGAGCTGTTTTTT. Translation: CASRLVWLPSPGQGLILCTGELFF.

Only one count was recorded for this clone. CDR3 amino acids: CASNDRGPYEQYF. CDR3 coding DNA: TGTGCCAGCAATGACAGGGGGCCGTACGAGCAGTACTTC. The chain uses TRBV6-1 and TRBJ2-7, with TRBD1 matching over 10 bases. The length of the CDR3 is 13 residues. Per germline, CDR1 MNHNS and CDR2 SASEGT. With V trimmed by 7 bases and J by 4 bases, 4 bases remained unmatched.

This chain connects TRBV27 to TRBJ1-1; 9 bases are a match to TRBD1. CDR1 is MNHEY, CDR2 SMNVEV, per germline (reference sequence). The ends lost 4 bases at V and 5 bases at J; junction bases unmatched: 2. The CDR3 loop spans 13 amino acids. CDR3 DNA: TGTGCCAGCAGTTATGGGACAGGGACTGAAGCTTTCTTT. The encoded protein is CASSYGTGTEAFF.

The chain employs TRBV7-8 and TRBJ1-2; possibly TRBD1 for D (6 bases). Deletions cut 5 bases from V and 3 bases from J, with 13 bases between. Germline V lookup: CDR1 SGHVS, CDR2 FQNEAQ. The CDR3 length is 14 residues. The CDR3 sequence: CASSLQGEYYGYTF. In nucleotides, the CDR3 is TGTGCCAGCAGCCTACAGGGTGAATACTATGGCTACACCTTC.

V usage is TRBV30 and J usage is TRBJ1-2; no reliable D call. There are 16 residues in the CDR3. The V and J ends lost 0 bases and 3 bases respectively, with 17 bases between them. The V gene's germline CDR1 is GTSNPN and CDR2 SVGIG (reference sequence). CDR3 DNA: TGTGCCTGGAGTGTACATTATATGGGTAGGGACTATGGCTACACCTTC. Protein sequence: CAWSVHYMGRDYGYTF.

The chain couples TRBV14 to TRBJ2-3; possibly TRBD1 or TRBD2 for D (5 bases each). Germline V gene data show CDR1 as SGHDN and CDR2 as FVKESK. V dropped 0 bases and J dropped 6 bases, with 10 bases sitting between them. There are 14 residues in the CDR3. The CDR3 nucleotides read TGTGCCAGCAGCCAAGAAATGAGGGGTGATACGCAGTATTTT. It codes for CASSQEMRGDTQYF.

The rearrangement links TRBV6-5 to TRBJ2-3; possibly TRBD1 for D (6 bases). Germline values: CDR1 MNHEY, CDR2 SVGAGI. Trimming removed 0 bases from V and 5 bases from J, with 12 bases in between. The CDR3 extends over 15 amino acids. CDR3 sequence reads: CASSYSQGLGDTQYF. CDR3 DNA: TGTGCCAGCAGTTACTCACAGGGATTGGGAGATACGCAGTATTTT.

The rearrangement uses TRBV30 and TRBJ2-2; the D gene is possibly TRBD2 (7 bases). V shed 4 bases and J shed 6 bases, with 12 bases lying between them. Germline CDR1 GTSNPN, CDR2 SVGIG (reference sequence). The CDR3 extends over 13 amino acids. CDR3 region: CAWKKGGAGELFF. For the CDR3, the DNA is TGTGCCTGGAAAAAAGGGGGGGCCGGGGAGCTGTTTTTT.

CDR3 sequence: CAWSRVGKTDTQYF. Written as DNA, the CDR3 is TGTGCCTGGAGTAGGGTCGGAAAAACAGATACGCAGTATTTT. The V gene is TRBV30, the J gene TRBJ2-3; D not certain. CDR3 size: 14 residues. The V and J ends lost 2 bases and 3 bases respectively, with 12 bases between them. Germline V gene lookup returns CDR1 GTSNPN and CDR2 SVGIG (reference sequence).

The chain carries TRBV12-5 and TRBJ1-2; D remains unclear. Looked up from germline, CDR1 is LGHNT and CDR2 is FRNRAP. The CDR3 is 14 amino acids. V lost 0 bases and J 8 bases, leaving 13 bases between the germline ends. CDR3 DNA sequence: TGTGCTAGTGGTTTGGTATTAGGGTGGGGAGGCTACACCTTC. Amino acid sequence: CASGLVLGWGGYTF.

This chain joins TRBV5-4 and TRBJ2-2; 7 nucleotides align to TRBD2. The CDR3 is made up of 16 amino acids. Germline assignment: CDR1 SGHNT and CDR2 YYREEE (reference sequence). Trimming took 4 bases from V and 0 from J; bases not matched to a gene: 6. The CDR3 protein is CASSLPGTTNTGELFF. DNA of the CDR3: TGTGCCAGCAGCCTTCCCGGGACTACGAACACCGGGGAGCTGTTTTTT.

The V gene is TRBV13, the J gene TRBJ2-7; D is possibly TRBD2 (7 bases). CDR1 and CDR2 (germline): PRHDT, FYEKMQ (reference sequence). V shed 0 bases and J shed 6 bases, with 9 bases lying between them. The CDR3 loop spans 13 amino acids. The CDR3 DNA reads TGTGCCAGCAGCTTAGGTAGGGGGGGCGAGCAGTACTTC. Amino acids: CASSLGRGGEQYF.

CDR3 protein: CASSLADRGHQPQHF. The CDR3 DNA reads as TGTGCCAGCAGCTTGGCGGACAGGGGTCATCAGCCCCAGCATTTT. The rearrangement links TRBV5-6 to TRBJ1-5; 9 bases are a match to TRBD1. The V segment lost 0 bases and the J segment 5 bases; nucleotides outside the gene matches: 3. Germline V CDR1 and CDR2: SGHDT, YYEEEE. The CDR3 runs 15 residues.

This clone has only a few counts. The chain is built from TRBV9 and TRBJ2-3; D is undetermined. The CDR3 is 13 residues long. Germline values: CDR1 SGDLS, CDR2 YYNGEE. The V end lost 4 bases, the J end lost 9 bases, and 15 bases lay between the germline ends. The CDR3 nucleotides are TGTGCCAGCAGCCCGACGGAGACTGGGACGCAGTATTTT. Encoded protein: CASSPTETGTQYF. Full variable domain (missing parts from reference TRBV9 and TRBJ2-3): DSGVTQTPKHLITATGQRVTLRCSPRSGDLSVYWYQQSLDQGLQFLIQYYNGEERAKGNILERFSAQQFPDLHSELNLSSLELGDSALYFCASSPTETGTQYFGPGTRLTVL.

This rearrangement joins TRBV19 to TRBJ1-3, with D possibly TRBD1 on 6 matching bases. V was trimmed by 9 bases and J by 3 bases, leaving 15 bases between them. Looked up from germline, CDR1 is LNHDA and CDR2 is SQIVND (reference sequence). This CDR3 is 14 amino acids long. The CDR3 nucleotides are TGTGCCAGCCATCCCAGGGGAGATGGAAACACCATATATTTT. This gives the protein CASHPRGDGNTIYF.

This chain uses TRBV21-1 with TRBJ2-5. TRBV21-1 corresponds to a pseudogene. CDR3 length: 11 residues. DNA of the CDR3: TGTGCCAGCTCAATCTGGGGGACCCAGTACTTC. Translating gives CASSIWGTQYF.

Here the CDR3 DNA reads TGCGCCAGCAGCCCTCGACAGGGGACAGATACGCAGTATTTT. This sequence encodes CASSPRQGTDTQYF. J is TRBJ2-3 and V is TRBV5-1, with TRBD1 matching 8 bases. The CDR3 is 14 amino acids. The V gene's germline CDR1 is SGHRS and CDR2 YFSETQ. V was clipped by 4 bases and J by 3 bases; unmatched bases: 4.

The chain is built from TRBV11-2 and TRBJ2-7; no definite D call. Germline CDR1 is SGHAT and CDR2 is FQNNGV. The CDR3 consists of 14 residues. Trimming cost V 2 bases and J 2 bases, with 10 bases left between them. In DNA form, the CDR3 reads TGTGCCAGCAGCTTACAGGCACCCACCTACGAGCAGTACGTC. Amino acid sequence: CASSLQAPTYEQYV.

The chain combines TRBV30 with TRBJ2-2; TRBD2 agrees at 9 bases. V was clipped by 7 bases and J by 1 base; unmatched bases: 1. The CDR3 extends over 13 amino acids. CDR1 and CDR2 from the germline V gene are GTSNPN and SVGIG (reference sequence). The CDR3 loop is CAFSGGNTGELFF. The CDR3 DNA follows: TGTGCCTTTAGCGGGGGGAACACCGGGGAGCTGTTTTTT.

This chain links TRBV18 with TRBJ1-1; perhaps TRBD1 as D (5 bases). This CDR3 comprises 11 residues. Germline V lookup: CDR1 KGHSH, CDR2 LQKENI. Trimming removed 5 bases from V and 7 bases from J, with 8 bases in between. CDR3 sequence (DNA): TGTGCCAGCTCAGGGACGGATGAAGCTTTCTTT. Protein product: CASSGTDEAFF.

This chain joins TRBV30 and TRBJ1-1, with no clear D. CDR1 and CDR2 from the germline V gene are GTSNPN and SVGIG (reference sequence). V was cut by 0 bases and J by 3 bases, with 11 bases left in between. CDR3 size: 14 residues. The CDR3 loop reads CAWSVMAPHTEAFF. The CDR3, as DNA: TGTGCCTGGAGTGTCATGGCACCCCACACTGAAGCTTTCTTT. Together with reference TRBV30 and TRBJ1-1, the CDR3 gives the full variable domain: SQTIHQWPATLVQPVGSPLSLECTVEGTSNPNLYWYRQAAGRGLQLLFYSVGIGQISSEVPQNLSASRPQDRQFILSSKKLLLSDSGFYLCAWSVMAPHTEAFFGQGTRLTVV.

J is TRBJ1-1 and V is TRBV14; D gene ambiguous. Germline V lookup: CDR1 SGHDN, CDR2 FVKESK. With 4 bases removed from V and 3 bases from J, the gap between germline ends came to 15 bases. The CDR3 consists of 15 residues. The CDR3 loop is CASSPSDSWDTEAFF. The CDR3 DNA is TGTGCCAGCAGCCCTTCGGACTCTTGGGACACTGAAGCTTTCTTT.

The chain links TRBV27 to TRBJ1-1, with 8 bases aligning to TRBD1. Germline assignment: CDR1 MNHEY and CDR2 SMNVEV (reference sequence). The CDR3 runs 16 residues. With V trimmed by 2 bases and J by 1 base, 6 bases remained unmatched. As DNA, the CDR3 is TGTGCCAGCAGTTTAAAGGGGACAGGTTCGAACACTGAAGCTTTCTTT. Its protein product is CASSLKGTGSNTEAFF.

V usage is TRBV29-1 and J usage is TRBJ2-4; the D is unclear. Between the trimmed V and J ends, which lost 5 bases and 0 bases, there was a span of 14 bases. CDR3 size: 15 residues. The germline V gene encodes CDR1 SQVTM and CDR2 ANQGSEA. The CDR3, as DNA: TGCAGCGTTAGTAGGCTGGAGCTAGCCAAAAACATTCAGTACTTC. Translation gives CSVSRLELAKNIQYF. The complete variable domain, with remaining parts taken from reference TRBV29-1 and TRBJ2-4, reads SAVISQKPSRDICQRGTSLTIQCQVDSQVTMMFWYRQQPGQSLTLIATANQGSEATYESGFVIDKFPISRPNLTFSTLTVSNMSPEDSSIYLCSVSRLELAKNIQYFGAGTRLSVL.

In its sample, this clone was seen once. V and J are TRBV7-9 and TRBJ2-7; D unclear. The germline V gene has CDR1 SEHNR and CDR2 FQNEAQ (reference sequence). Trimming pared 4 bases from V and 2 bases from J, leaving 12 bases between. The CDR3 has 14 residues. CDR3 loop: CASSSSIIPYEQYF. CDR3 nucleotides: TGTGCCAGCAGCTCCTCTATTATTCCCTACGAGCAGTACTTC.